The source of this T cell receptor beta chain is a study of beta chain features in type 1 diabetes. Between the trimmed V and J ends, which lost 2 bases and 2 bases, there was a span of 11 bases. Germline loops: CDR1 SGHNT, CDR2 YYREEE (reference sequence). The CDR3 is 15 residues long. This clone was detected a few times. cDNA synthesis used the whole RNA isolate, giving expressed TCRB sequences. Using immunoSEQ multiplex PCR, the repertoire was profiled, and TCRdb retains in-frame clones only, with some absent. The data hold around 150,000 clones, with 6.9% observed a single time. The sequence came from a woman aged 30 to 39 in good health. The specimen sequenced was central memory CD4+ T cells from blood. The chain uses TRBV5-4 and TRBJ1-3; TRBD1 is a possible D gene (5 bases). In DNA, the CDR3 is TGTGCCAGCAGCTTACCTCCAGGGCCTGGAAACACCATATATTTT. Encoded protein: CASSLPPGPGNTIYF.